The rows below give T cell receptor beta chains drawn from one sample of a study of T cells in Graves' hyperthyroidism and ophthalmopathy. TCRdb recomputed calls from the multiplex PCR reads with MiXCR, one row per CDR3 protein. Here the sample spans 450,000 to 650,000 distinct CDR3 sequences, around 21% being singletons. Material: blood. These receptors all stem from a man between 18 and 29 years old with Graves' hyperthyroidism. Each CDR3 is given with its conserved first and last residue. The D gene is left open where the match is weak. Size values are once, few and many counts, or a class for expanded clones, and some rows have none.

>many|TRBD2|TRBJ2-5|TRBV10-3
TGTGCCATCAGGGACGGGGGGATGGAGACCCAGTACTTC
CAIRDGGMETQYF
>many|TRBD1|TRBJ1-1|TRBV20-1
TGCAGTGCTCTGGACAGGGGGAACACTGAAGCTTTCTTT
CSALDRGNTEAFF
>many|-|TRBJ2-5|TRBV5-1
TGCGCCAGCAGTTACAGACGGGAAGAGACCCAGTACTTC
CASSYRREETQYF
>-|TRBD1|TRBJ2-7|TRBV28
TGTGCCAGCAGTTCAAGGGGACAGGGACGGCCCTACGAGCAGTACTTC
CASSSRGQGRPYEQYF
>many|TRBD2|TRBJ2-7|TRBV20-1
TGCAGTGCTAGATGGGGGCTAGCGGGGTCCTACGAGCAGTACTTC
CSARWGLAGSYEQYF
>-|TRBD2|TRBJ2-5|TRBV2
TGTGCCAGCAGTGCCCTACTAGCGGGCCAAGAGACCCAGTACTTC
CASSALLAGQETQYF
>many|-|TRBJ1-2|TRBV11-1
TGTGCCAGCAGCTTAAGCGAGTATGGGGGCTACACCTTC
CASSLSEYGGYTF
>once|TRBD1|TRBJ1-6|TRBV2
TGTGCCAGCAGCTCAAATAGCGGGACAGGGTTCGGTTCACCCCTCCACTTT
CASSSNSGTGFGSPLHF
>-|-|TRBJ1-5|TRBV28
TGTGCCAGCAGTTTGCAGCTACGGGTCCAGCCCCAGCATTTT
CASSLQLRVQPQHF
>many|-|TRBJ2-5|TRBV2
TGTGCCAGCAACGGCGACCAAGAGACCCAGTACTTC
CASNGDQETQYF
>many|-|TRBJ1-5|TRBV6-5
TGTGCCAGCAGTTACACCAGGGGTGGTCAGCCCCAGCATTTT
CASSYTRGGQPQHF
>many|-|TRBJ1-1|TRBV6-1
TGTGCCAGCAGCCCACTCGTGGGTGGAGCTTTCTTT
CASSPLVGGAFF
>many|-|TRBJ2-7|TRBV20-1
TGCAGTGCTAAAGGGCCTGGATCCTACGAGCAGTACTTC
CSAKGPGSYEQYF
>many|-|TRBJ2-2|TRBV4-1
TGCGCCAGCAGCCAAGTAGGGGGAACCGGAGAGCTGTTTTTT
CASSQVGGTGELFF
>many|-|TRBJ1-5|TRBV12-3/TRBV12-4
TGTGCCAGCAGTTTCGGGGGGGCGGGGCAGCCCCAGCATTTT
CASSFGGAGQPQHF
>many|-|TRBJ2-7|TRBV28
TGTGCCAGCAGTCCCCCCGCCTCCTACGAGCAGTACTTC
CASSPPASYEQYF
>many|-|TRBJ1-5|TRBV12-3/TRBV12-4
TGTGCCAGCACCACCGGGACGGCTGGCCAGCCCCAGCATTTT
CASTTGTAGQPQHF
>many|TRBD2|TRBJ2-2|TRBV28
TGTGCCACCCGGGGGGAAGTGAACACCGGGGAGCTGTTTTTT
CATRGEVNTGELFF
>-|-|TRBJ1-2|TRBV3-1
TGTGCCAGCAGCCAAGGGTTTTTTGCTAACTATGGCTACACCTTC
CASSQGFFANYGYTF
>-|-|TRBJ2-7|TRBV9
TGTGCCAGCGACCGCCTGGATCGGGACGAGCAGTACTTC
CASDRLDRDEQYF
>many|-|TRBJ1-1|TRBV24-1
TGTGCCCCATGGGGTAGAGGTGTTGATACCACCGCTGAAGCTTTCTTT
CAPWGRGVDTTAEAFF
>many|TRBD1|TRBJ2-6|TRBV6-2/TRBV6-3
TGTGCCAGCAGTTACTCGATTTGGGCGGGACAGGGCTCTGGGGCCAACGTCCTGACTTTC
CASSYSIWAGQGSGANVLTF
>once|TRBD1|TRBJ2-7|TRBV10-3
TGTGCCATCAGTGAGGCAAAAGGACAGGGTCGGACCCAATACGAGCAGTACTTC
CAISEAKGQGRTQYEQYF
>few|-|TRBJ2-3|TRBV19
TGTGCCAGTAGTCAGGGACTCCACACAGATACGCAGTATTTT
CASSQGLHTDTQYF
>-|TRBD2|TRBJ2-7|TRBV3-1
TGTGCCAGCAGCCACTCGGGACTAGCGGTGGACGAGCAGTACTTC
CASSHSGLAVDEQYF
>many|-|TRBJ1-1|TRBV19
TGTGCCAGTAGTCCTCTGACTGTCTTGGAGAACACTGAAGCTTTCTTT
CASSPLTVLENTEAFF
>-|TRBD1|TRBJ1-5|TRBV15
TGTGCCACCAGCAGTCTGACAGGGGGCAATCAGCCCCAGCATTTT
CATSSLTGGNQPQHF
>-|TRBD1|TRBJ2-7|TRBV4-1
TGCGCCAGCAGCAAACCCGGGACAGTCTTTACGTACTTC
CASSKPGTVFTYF
>-|-|TRBJ1-5|TRBV6-1
TGTGCCAGCAGTGAAGTTGAGGTCAATCAGCCCCAGCATTTT
CASSEVEVNQPQHF
>-|-|TRBJ1-2|TRBV29-1
TGCAGCACCCCCGGGACACCCTATGGCTACACCTTC
CSTPGTPYGYTF
>-|TRBD2|TRBJ2-2|TRBV6-2/TRBV6-3
TGTGCCAGCAGTTACTTGGCGGGAGTTCTCGGGGAGCTGTTTTTT
CASSYLAGVLGELFF
>-|-|TRBJ1-1|TRBV5-1
TGCGCCAGCAGCACCGATGGGAGGACTGAAGCTTTCTTT
CASSTDGRTEAFF
>many|-|TRBJ2-5|TRBV27
TGTGCCAGCAGCACTAGGGGGTACCAAGAGACCCAGTACTTC
CASSTRGYQETQYF
>many|-|TRBJ1-1|TRBV20-1
TGCAGTGCTGCTGATCGTATCACTGAAGCTTTCTTT
CSAADRITEAFF
>-|TRBD2|TRBJ2-2|TRBV20-1
TGCAGTGCTCCACGACTAGCGGGAGAAACCGGGGAGCTGTTTTTT
CSAPRLAGETGELFF
>once|-|TRBJ1-5|TRBV6-1
TGTGCCAGCAGCCTAGTCGGGGGGGTAAGCAATCAGCCCCAGCATTTT
CASSLVGGVSNQPQHF
>many|TRBD1|TRBJ1-2|TRBV4-1
TGCGCCAGCAGCCCTAAAATGCACAGGGGACATGGCTACACCTTC
CASSPKMHRGHGYTF
>-|TRBD2|TRBJ2-3|TRBV9
TGTGCCAGCAGCAGTCTCGGGGGGGCCAACACAGATACGCAGTATTTT
CASSSLGGANTDTQYF
>many|-|TRBJ1-1|TRBV5-1
TGTGCCAGCAGCCTAGGGGGACGAGGGACTGAAGCTTTCTTT
CASSLGGRGTEAFF
>-|-|TRBJ1-1|TRBV6-2/TRBV6-3
TGTGCCAGCAGCCGGGGAGCCGAGACTTTCTTT
CASSRGAETFF
>-|-|TRBJ1-3|TRBV3-1
TGTGCCAGCAGCCACTGGGACCGAAGCTCTGGAAACACCATATATTTT
CASSHWDRSSGNTIYF
>few|-|TRBJ1-5|TRBV19
TGTGCCAGTAGTATAGATCGCGGCCGTAGAAAGGGCTATAGCAATCAGCCCCAGCATTTT
CASSIDRGRRKGYSNQPQHF
>-|-|TRBJ2-5|TRBV7-2
TGTGCCAGCAGCTTAGCGGCTACCCAAGAGACCCAGTACTTC
CASSLAATQETQYF
>many|-|TRBJ1-3|TRBV12-3/TRBV12-4
TGTGCCAGCAGTTGGGCCTCTGGAAACACCATATATTTT
CASSWASGNTIYF
>many|-|TRBJ2-5|TRBV7-8
TGTGCCAGCAGCCCCCCCACCTGGGGTAGACAAGAGACCCAGTACTTC
CASSPPTWGRQETQYF
>many|-|TRBJ2-5|TRBV30
TGTGCCTGGAGTGTACCCCTCCAAGAGACCCAGTACTTC
CAWSVPLQETQYF
>-|-|TRBJ2-3|TRBV29-1
TGCAGCGTTGAAGGGAGGCGGAGCACAGATACGCAGTATTTT
CSVEGRRSTDTQYF
>many|TRBD1|TRBJ1-2|TRBV29-1
TGCAGCGTTGTAAGGGACAGGGGTAACTATGGCTACACCTTC
CSVVRDRGNYGYTF
>-|-|TRBJ1-1|TRBV12-3/TRBV12-4
TGTGCCAGCAGTTTTCAGAGGGTCACTGAAGCTTTCTTT
CASSFQRVTEAFF
>few|-|TRBJ2-3|TRBV6-1
TGTGCCAGCAGTGACAGGGGGGCAGATACGCAGTATTTT
CASSDRGADTQYF
>many|-|TRBJ1-1|TRBV20-1
TGCAGTGCTAGATTCTGGGGAGGGAGCACTGAAGCTTTCTTT
CSARFWGGSTEAFF
>many|TRBD1|TRBJ1-1|TRBV12-3/TRBV12-4
TGTGCCAGCACCCTAAGACAGGGGATAGCCCTCACTGAAGCTTTCTTT
CASTLRQGIALTEAFF
>few|-|TRBJ1-1|TRBV2
TGTGCCAGCCGCTACGACACTGAAGCTTTCTTT
CASRYDTEAFF